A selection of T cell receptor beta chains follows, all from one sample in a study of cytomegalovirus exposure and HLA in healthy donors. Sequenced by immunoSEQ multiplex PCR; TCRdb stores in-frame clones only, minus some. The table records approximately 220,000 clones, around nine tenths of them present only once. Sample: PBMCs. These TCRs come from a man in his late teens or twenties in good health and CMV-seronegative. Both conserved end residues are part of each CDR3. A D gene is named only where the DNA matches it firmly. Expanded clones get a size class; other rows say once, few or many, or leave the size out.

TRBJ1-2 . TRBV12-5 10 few TGTGCTAGTGCGGGGGTGGACTACACCTTC CASAGVDYTF
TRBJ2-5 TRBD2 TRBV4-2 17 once TGTGCCAGCAGCCAAGGCAGGGCTAGCGGGAGCCAAGAGACCCAGTACTTC CASSQGRASGSQETQYF
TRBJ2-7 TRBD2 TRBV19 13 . TGTGCCAGTGGGGGGAGGGGAGGCTACGAGCAGTACTTC CASGGRGGYEQYF
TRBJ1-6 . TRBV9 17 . TGTGCCAGCAGCGTAGACCAGGGGCGAGAGATAAATTCACCCCTCCACTTT CASSVDQGREINSPLHF
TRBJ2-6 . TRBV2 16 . TGTGCCAGCAGTGGGGATGCGGGGATTGGGGCCAACGTCCTGACTTTC CASSGDAGIGANVLTF
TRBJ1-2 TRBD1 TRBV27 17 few TGTGCCAGCAGCCCCCACAGGGGTCGGGTGAATTTACATGGCTACACCTTC CASSPHRGRVNLHGYTF
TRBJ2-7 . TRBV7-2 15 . TGTGCCAGCAGCCCGGGCGGACTATCTGACTACGAGCAGTACTTC CASSPGGLSDYEQYF
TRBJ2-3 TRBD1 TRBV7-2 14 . TGTGCCAGCAGCCAAGGACAGGGCGTGGATACGCAGTATTTT CASSQGQGVDTQYF
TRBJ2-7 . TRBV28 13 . TGTGCCAGCAGTTTACCAGGTGCCTACGAGCAGTACTTC CASSLPGAYEQYF
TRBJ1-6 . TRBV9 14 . TGTGCCAGCAGCGTAGCGGGGTTAGATTCACCCCTCCACTTT CASSVAGLDSPLHF
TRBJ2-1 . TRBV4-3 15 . TGCGCCAGCAGCCAAGATCTCCCCTCCTACAATGAGCAGTTCTTC CASSQDLPSYNEQFF
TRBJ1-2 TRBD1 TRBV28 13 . TGTGCCATCCTGGACAGGCGTAACTATGGCTACACCTTC CAILDRRNYGYTF
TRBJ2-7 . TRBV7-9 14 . TGTGCCAGCAGCTTAAGGCAGGGAACGGGCGAGCAGTACTTC CASSLRQGTGEQYF
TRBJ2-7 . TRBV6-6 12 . TGTGCCAGCAGGCCAACAGGGTACGAGCAGTACTTC CASRPTGYEQYF
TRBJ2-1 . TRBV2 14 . TGTGCCAGCAGTGAATATCGGGGGAACAATGAGCAGTTCTTC CASSEYRGNNEQFF
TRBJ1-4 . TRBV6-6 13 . TGTGCCAGCAGGCTACAGGGCAGTGAAAAACTGTTTTTT CASRLQGSEKLFF
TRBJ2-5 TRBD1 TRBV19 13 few TGTGCCAGTAGTCCTCGACAGGGGGAGACCCAGTACTTC CASSPRQGETQYF
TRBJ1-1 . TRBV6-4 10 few TGTGCCAGACAGAACACTGAAGCTTTCTTT CARQNTEAFF
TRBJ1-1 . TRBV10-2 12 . TGCGCCACCCAGGGGATGAACACTGAAGCTTTCTTT CATQGMNTEAFF
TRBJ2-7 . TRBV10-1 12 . TGCGCCAGCAGTGAGGGAAGGACAGCACTTCACTTC CASSEGRTALHF
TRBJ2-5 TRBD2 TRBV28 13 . TGTGCCAGCAGTCGGGAGGCTAAAGAGACCCAGTACTTC CASSREAKETQYF
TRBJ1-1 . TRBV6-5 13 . TGTGCCAGCAGTTCCCGGGAAAACACTGAAGCTTTCTTT CASSSRENTEAFF
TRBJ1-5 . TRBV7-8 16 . TGTGCCAGCAGCTTAGAGGGAGGTGGGTCGAATCAGCCCCAGCATTTT CASSLEGGGSNQPQHF
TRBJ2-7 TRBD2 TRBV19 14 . TGTGCCAGTAGTATCGCGGGAGGGAAAGGTGAGCAGTACTTC CASSIAGGKGEQYF
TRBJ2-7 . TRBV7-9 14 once TGTGCCAGCAGCGGCTCCTCCACCCCCTACGAGCAGTACTTC CASSGSSTPYEQYF
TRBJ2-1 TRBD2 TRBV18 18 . TGTGCCAGCTCACCGGGACTAGCGGGGGGGAGGACCTACAATGAGCAGTTCTTC CASSPGLAGGRTYNEQFF
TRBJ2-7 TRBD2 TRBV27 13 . TGTGCCAGCAGTTTTGGGGGGGGTTACGAGCAGTACTTC CASSFGGGYEQYF